What follows are 27 T cell receptor beta chains derived from one specimen sequenced in a study of cytomegalovirus exposure and HLA in healthy donors. A multiplex PCR was run with 60 Vbeta primers and 13 Jbeta primers. TCRdb's copy holds only in-frame clones and misses some; the assay was immunoSEQ multiplex PCR. The sample yields some 150,000 clones, 8.5% to 10% seen once. The sequencing sample was made of PBMCs. Receptors originate from a man in his forties or fifties in good health and CMV-seronegative.

The chain has TRBV28 and TRBJ1-2; 7 nucleotides line up with TRBD1. There are 14 residues in the CDR3. The V segment lost 5 bases and the J segment 3 bases; nucleotides outside the gene matches: 6. The germline V gene encodes CDR1 MDHEN and CDR2 SYDVKM. This chain's CDR3 is CASSDWTGDYGYTF. The DNA of the CDR3 is TGTGCCAGCAGTGACTGGACAGGAGACTATGGCTACACCTTC.

This clone occurred a few times. The V gene is TRBV19, the J gene TRBJ2-1; TRBD2 agrees at 12 bases. The ends lost 5 bases at V and 3 bases at J; junction bases unmatched: 8. Germline V gives CDR1 LNHDA, CDR2 SQIVND (reference sequence). This CDR3 is built from 17 residues. Here the CDR3 reads CASSLSGLAGIYNEQFF. The CDR3 DNA is TGTGCCAGTAGTCTGTCCGGACTAGCGGGAATCTACAATGAGCAGTTCTTC.

This clone was found a few times. This rearrangement joins TRBV2 to TRBJ2-7; tentatively, D is TRBD2 (6 bases). The V gene's germline CDR1 is SNHLY and CDR2 FYNNEI. The length of the CDR3 is 13 residues. Trimming took 5 bases from V and 2 from J, leaving 10 bases between them. CDR3: CASSTGVPYEQYF. The CDR3 DNA reads as TGTGCCAGCAGTACGGGGGTTCCCTACGAGCAGTACTTC. Full variable domain (remainder filled in from reference TRBV2 and TRBJ2-7): EPEVTQTPSHQVTQMGQEVILRCVPISNHLYFYWYRQILGQKVEFLVSFYNNEISEKSEIFDDQFSVERPDGSNFTLKIRSTKLEDSAMYFCASSTGVPYEQYFGPGTRLTVT.

In its sample, this clone was seen a few times. This chain uses TRBV2 with TRBJ2-7; TRBD1 might be the D (5 bases). The CDR3 totals 16 residues. Trimming took off 2 bases at V and 4 bases at J, with 18 bases between the two ends. Germline values: CDR1 SNHLY, CDR2 FYNNEI. The CDR3 loop is CASSEIKGQGPYEQYF. The CDR3 nucleotides read TGTGCCAGCAGTGAAATTAAAGGACAAGGGCCTTACGAGCAGTACTTC.

This clone was picked up a small number of times. The V gene is TRBV5-4, the J gene TRBJ2-1; 10 nucleotides align to TRBD2. V lost 2 bases to trimming and J lost 9 bases; unmatched junction nucleotides: 8. CDR1 and CDR2 (germline): SGHNT, YYREEE (reference sequence). This CDR3 contains 15 residues. This CDR3 is CASSFGLADSGEQFF. The CDR3 nucleotides read TGTGCCAGCAGCTTTGGACTAGCGGATTCGGGTGAGCAGTTCTTC.

The chain is built from TRBV6-5 and TRBJ1-2, with TRBD1 matching over 12 bases. The germline V gene encodes CDR1 MNHEY and CDR2 SVGAGI. V gave up 5 bases and J gave up 5 bases; unmatched junction bases: 6. The CDR3 runs to 15 residues. The CDR3 DNA reads as TGTGCCAGCAGTCCGGGACAGGGGGCAAATTATGGCTACACCTTC. This codes for CASSPGQGANYGYTF.

DNA of the CDR3: TGTGCCAGCAGTTTGGGGGTCGGGGGAAGAAGCAATCAGCCCCAGCATTTT. Amino acid sequence: CASSLGVGGRSNQPQHF. V usage is TRBV28 and J usage is TRBJ1-5; possible D gene TRBD1, 5 bases. The CDR3 runs 17 residues. Germline values: CDR1 MDHEN, CDR2 SYDVKM. Trimming took 3 bases from V and 1 from J, leaving 16 bases between them.

This chain links TRBV7-2 with TRBJ2-7, with 8 bases identical to TRBD1. The CDR3 has 15 amino acids. Germline values: CDR1 SGHTA, CDR2 FQGNSA. Losses at the gene ends were 5 bases for V and 0 bases for J; bases not matched to a gene: 6. The CDR3 sequence: CASSLRGLSSYEQYF. The CDR3 DNA sequence: TGTGCCAGCAGCCTCAGGGGGCTATCCTCCTACGAGCAGTACTTC.

V and J are TRBV19 and TRBJ2-5, with TRBD1 as a possible D gene (5 bases). V shed 1 base and J shed 2 bases, with 14 bases lying between them. The germline V gene encodes CDR1 LNHDA and CDR2 SQIVND (reference sequence). The CDR3 covers 16 residues. The CDR3: CASSIAPTPGQETQYF. In DNA form, the CDR3 reads TGTGCCAGTAGTATAGCCCCAACCCCAGGGCAAGAGACCCAGTACTTC. Based on the CDR3 plus reference TRBV19 and TRBJ2-5, the full variable domain is DGGITQSPKYLFRKEGQNVTLSCEQNLNHDAMYWYRQDPGQGLRLIYYSQIVNDFQKGDIAEGYSVSREKKESFPLTVTSAQKNPTAFYLCASSIAPTPGQETQYFGPGTRLLVL.

The chain employs TRBV5-6 and TRBJ2-7; D is perhaps TRBD1 (5 bases). The germline V and J ends were trimmed by 0 bases and 6 bases, with 10 bases remaining between them. The CDR3 runs to 13 residues. Germline CDR1 reads SGHDT; CDR2 reads YYEEEE. The CDR3 sequence: CASSLEGISEQYF. The CDR3 DNA reads TGTGCCAGCAGCTTGGAGGGGATTAGCGAGCAGTACTTC.

This chain links TRBV4-1 with TRBJ1-5; D may be TRBD1 (6 bases). The V end was cut by 0 bases, the J end by 1 base, with 7 bases between. The CDR3 sequence is 15 residues long. Germline V lookup: CDR1 MGHRA, CDR2 YSYEKL. As DNA, the CDR3 is TGCGCCAGCAGCCAAGATCAGGGGAGCAATCAGCCCCAGCATTTT. It translates to CASSQDQGSNQPQHF.

A few counts support this clone. The gene calls are TRBV7-9 and TRBJ1-5, with 8 bases fitting TRBD1. CDR3 size: 17 residues. Germline V lookup: CDR1 SEHNR, CDR2 FQNEAQ (reference sequence). The V gene end was trimmed by 1 base and the J gene end by 7 bases; junction bases not matched to a gene: 12. In DNA form, the CDR3 reads TGTGCCAGCAGCTTAGAGATTGGTGGTACAGGGGGGCAGCCCCAGCATTTT. It yields the protein CASSLEIGGTGGQPQHF.

The chain links TRBV5-1 to TRBJ1-2, with 9 positions matching TRBD1. The CDR3 has 13 residues. Germline assignment: CDR1 SGHRS and CDR2 YFSETQ. J lost 7 bases, V lost 4 bases, and 5 bases had no gene match. The CDR3 DNA is TGCGCCAGCAGCCTGGGACAGGGACGTGGCTACACCTTC. Translation: CASSLGQGRGYTF.

The table lists this clone with a few counts. The chain has TRBV29-1 and TRBJ1-2; 10 nucleotides agree with TRBD1. J gave up 3 bases and V 6 bases, and 10 bases lay outside the gene matches. This CDR3 region has 15 residues. CDR1 and CDR2 from the germline V gene are SQVTM and ANQGSEA. The CDR3 DNA is TGCAGCGTGGGGGGACAGGGGTCCTACGACTATGGCTACACCTTC. This translates into CSVGGQGSYDYGYTF. Looking up the rest from reference TRBV29-1 and TRBJ1-2 gives the full variable domain: SAVISQKPSRDICQRGTSLTIQCQVDSQVTMMFWYRQQPGQSLTLIATANQGSEATYESGFVIDKFPISRPNLTFSTLTVSNMSPEDSSIYLCSVGGQGSYDYGYTFGSGTRLTVV.

The chain joins TRBV18 to TRBJ1-2; the match to TRBD1 covers 7 bases. V lost 1 base to trimming and J lost 5 bases; unmatched junction nucleotides: 10. This CDR3 spans 16 amino acids. The germline V gene has CDR1 KGHSH and CDR2 LQKENI. The CDR3 sequence: CASSPQEGAEWYGYTF. The CDR3 DNA reads as TGTGCCAGCTCACCACAGGAGGGGGCAGAATGGTATGGCTACACCTTC. The variable domain in full, completed from reference TRBV18 and TRBJ1-2, reads NAGVMQNPRHLVRRRGQEARLRCSPMKGHSHVYWYRQLPEEGLKFMVYLQKENIIDESGMPKERFSAEFPKEGPSILRIQQVVRGDSAAYFCASSPQEGAEWYGYTFGSGTRLTVV.

In its sample, this clone was seen a few times. The rearrangement joins TRBV11-2 to TRBJ1-4; D gene uncertain. Per the germline V gene, CDR1 is SGHAT and CDR2 is FQNNGV. This CDR3 is 16 amino acids long. Trimming stripped 5 bases from V and 7 bases from J, with 20 bases between. CDR3 amino acids: CASSPPGSWSSEKLFF. For the CDR3, the DNA is TGTGCCAGCAGCCCCCCGGGGAGTTGGAGCTCTGAAAAACTGTTTTTT.

This rearrangement joins TRBV27 to TRBJ2-1, with TRBD2 identical over 12 bases. The J segment lost 4 bases and the V segment lost 6 bases, leaving 13 bases of the junction unmatched. Germline values: CDR1 MNHEY, CDR2 SMNVEV (reference sequence). The CDR3 runs to 18 residues. CDR3 sequence reads: CASSPIRRLAGEYNEQFF. The CDR3 coding sequence is TGTGCCAGCAGCCCCATTCGGAGACTAGCGGGGGAGTACAATGAGCAGTTCTTC.

The rearrangement links TRBV7-2 to TRBJ2-1, with 11 bases identical to TRBD2. CDR1 and CDR2 from the germline V gene are SGHTA and FQGNSA. V lost 4 bases and J lost 5; bases outside the gene matches: 10. This CDR3 contains 17 residues. CDR3 nucleotide sequence: TGTGCCAGCAGCTCCCAAATAGCGGGGGGGAGTAACAATGAGCAGTTCTTC. It is translated as CASSSQIAGGSNNEQFF.

This clone was found a few times. CDR3: CASSGFRGSNQPQHF. In DNA, the CDR3 is TGTGCCAGCAGTGGATTCAGGGGATCCAATCAGCCCCAGCATTTT. V gene TRBV6-1 combines with J gene TRBJ1-5; possible D gene TRBD1, 6 bases. V lost 4 bases to trimming and J lost 3 bases, with 13 bases between them. The length of the CDR3 is 15 residues. Germline V lookup: CDR1 MNHNS, CDR2 SASEGT.

V usage is TRBV7-2 and J usage is TRBJ2-7, with TRBD2 matching over 7 bases. Per germline, CDR1 SGHTA and CDR2 FQGNSA. This CDR3 is 14 amino acids long. V lost 1 base to trimming and J lost 3 bases; unmatched junction nucleotides: 3. CDR3 protein: CASSLEGRGYEQYF. The CDR3 DNA sequence: TGTGCCAGCAGCTTAGAGGGGAGGGGCTACGAGCAGTACTTC.

This chain uses TRBV5-1 with TRBJ2-1; D possibly corresponds to TRBD2 (6 bases). The ends were cut back, 0 bases at V and 6 bases at J, with 10 bases in the middle. In germline, CDR1 is SGHRS, CDR2 YFSETQ. CDR3 size: 14 residues. CDR3 nucleotide sequence: TGCGCCAGCAGCTTGGCCGGGGGTCCCAATGAGCAGTTCTTC. The encoded protein is CASSLAGGPNEQFF.

This chain joins TRBV15 and TRBJ1-1; 8 positions agree with TRBD1. J gave up 4 bases and V 1 base, and 17 bases lay outside the gene matches. Germline V gene data show CDR1 as LNHNV and CDR2 as YYDKDF (reference sequence). CDR3 length: 19 residues. The CDR3 spells CATSRARQGRSFMSTEAFF. CDR3 DNA sequence: TGTGCCACCAGCAGAGCTAGACAGGGGCGCTCCTTCATGAGCACTGAAGCTTTCTTT.

The chain uses TRBV7-3 and TRBJ2-5; TRBD1 matches 9 bases. The J call may not be correct, given that the DNA end is closer to TRBJ2-7. The CDR3 is made up of 14 amino acids. CDR1 is SGHTA and CDR2 is FQGTGA in the germline V gene. As DNA, the CDR3 is TGTGCCAGCAGTCCAGACAGGGGGGGCTACGAGCAGTACTTC. It translates to CASSPDRGGYEQYF.

As for this clone: Other DNA sequences in this specimen translate into the identical CDR3. The chain carries TRBV2 and TRBJ1-1, with 10 positions matching TRBD1. Germline CDR1 is SNHLY and CDR2 is FYNNEI. There are 15 residues in the CDR3. V lost 6 bases, J lost 5 bases, and 9 bases stayed unmatched. The CDR3 protein is CASRPDRGRSTEAFF. The CDR3 nucleotides are TGTGCCAGCAGACCCGACAGGGGGCGATCGACTGAAGCTTTCTTT.

This clone was recorded a few times. The rearrangement uses TRBV5-1 and TRBJ1-2; D uncertain. The ends were cut back, 0 bases at V and 8 bases at J, with 14 bases in the middle. Germline CDR1 reads SGHRS; CDR2 reads YFSETQ. The CDR3 extends over 14 amino acids. DNA for the CDR3: TGCGCCAGCAGCTTGGAAGTCTACTCGTTCGGCTACACCTTC. Its translation is CASSLEVYSFGYTF.

This clone was picked up a small number of times. The chain recombines TRBV2 with TRBJ2-3; TRBD1 might be the D (5 bases). Germline loops: CDR1 SNHLY, CDR2 FYNNEI. CDR3 length: 14 residues. The V gene lost 11 bases and the J gene lost 1 base, with 16 bases spanning the gap. CDR3 DNA sequence: TGTGCCTCCAGAGAGGTACAGGGCACAGATACGCAGTATTTT. It encodes CASREVQGTDTQYF.

This clone was counted between two and nine times. The chain uses TRBV14 and TRBJ1-2; D is unclear. This CDR3 region has 19 residues. The V and J ends lost 3 bases and 0 bases respectively, with 23 bases between them. Germline-derived CDR1 and CDR2 are SGHDN and FVKESK. The CDR3 nucleotides are TGTGCCAGCAGCCAGCTCCCCCCAACAATCACCACAACTAACTATGGCTACACCTTC. Encoded protein: CASSQLPPTITTTNYGYTF.